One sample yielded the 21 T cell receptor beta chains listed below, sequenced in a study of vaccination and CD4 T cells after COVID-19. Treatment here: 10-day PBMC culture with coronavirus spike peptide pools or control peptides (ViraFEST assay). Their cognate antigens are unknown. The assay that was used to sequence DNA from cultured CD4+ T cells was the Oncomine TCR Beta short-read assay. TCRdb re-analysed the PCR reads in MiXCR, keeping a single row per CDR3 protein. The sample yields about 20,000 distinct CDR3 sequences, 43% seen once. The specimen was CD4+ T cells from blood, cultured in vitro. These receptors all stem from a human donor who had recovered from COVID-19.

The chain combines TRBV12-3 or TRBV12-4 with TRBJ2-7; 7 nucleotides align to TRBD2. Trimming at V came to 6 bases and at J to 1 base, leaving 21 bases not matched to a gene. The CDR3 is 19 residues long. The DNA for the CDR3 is TGTGCCAGCAGCGATCACACCCGTCCGACTAGCATCCTTTCCTACGAGCAGTACTTC. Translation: CASSDHTRPTSILSYEQYF.

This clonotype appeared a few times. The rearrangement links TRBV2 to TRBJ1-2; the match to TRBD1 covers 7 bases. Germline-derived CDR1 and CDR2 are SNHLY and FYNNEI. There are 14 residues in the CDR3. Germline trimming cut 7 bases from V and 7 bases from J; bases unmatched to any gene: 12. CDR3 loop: CASTTETGSGGYTF. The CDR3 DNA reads TGTGCCAGCACCACCGAGACAGGGTCGGGTGGCTACACCTTC.

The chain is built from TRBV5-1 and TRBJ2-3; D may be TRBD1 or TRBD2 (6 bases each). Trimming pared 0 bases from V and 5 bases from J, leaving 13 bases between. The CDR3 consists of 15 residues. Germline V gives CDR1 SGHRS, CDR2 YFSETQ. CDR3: CASSLEGGRRDTQYF. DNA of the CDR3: TGCGCCAGCAGCTTGGAAGGGGGGCGTAGAGATACGCAGTATTTT.

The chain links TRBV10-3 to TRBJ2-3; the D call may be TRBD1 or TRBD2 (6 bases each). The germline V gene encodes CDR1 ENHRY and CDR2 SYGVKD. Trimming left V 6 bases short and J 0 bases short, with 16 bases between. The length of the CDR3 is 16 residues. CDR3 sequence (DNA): TGTGCCATCAGAAACAGGGCCAGCGGGAGCACAGATACGCAGTATTTT. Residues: CAIRNRASGSTDTQYF.

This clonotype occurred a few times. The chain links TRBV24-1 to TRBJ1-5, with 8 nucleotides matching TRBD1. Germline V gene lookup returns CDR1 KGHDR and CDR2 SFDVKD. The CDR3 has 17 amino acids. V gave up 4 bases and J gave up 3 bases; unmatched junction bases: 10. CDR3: CATSDASGTGDNQPQHF. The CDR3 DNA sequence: TGTGCCACCAGTGACGCCTCCGGGACAGGCGACAATCAGCCCCAGCATTTT.

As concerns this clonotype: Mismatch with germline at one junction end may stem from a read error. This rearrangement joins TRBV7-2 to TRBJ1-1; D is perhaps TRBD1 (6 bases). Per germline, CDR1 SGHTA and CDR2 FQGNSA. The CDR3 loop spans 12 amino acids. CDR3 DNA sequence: TGTGCCAGCAGGGACTGGGGGGGCGAAGTTTTCTTT. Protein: CASRDWGGEVFF.

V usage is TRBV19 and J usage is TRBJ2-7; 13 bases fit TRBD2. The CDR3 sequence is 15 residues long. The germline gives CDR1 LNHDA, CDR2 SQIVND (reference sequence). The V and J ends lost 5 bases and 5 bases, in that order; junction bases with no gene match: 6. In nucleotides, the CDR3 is TGTGCCAGTAGTCCAAGGACTAGCGGGGGAGACGAGCAGTACTTC. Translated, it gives CASSPRTSGGDEQYF.

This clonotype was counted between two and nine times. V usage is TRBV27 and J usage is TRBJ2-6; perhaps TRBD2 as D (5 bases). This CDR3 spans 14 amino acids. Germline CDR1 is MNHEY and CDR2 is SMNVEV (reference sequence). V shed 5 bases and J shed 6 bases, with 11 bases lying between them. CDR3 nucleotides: TGTGCCAGCAGTCCCCGCGGGCCGGCCAACGTCCTGACTTTC. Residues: CASSPRGPANVLTF.

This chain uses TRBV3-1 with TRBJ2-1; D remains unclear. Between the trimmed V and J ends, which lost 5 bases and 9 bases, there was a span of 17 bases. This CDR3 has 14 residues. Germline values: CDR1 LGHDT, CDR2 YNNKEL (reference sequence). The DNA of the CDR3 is TGTGCCAGCAGCAGTGGCCCGATTGGGCGTGAGCAGTTCTTC. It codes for CASSSGPIGREQFF.

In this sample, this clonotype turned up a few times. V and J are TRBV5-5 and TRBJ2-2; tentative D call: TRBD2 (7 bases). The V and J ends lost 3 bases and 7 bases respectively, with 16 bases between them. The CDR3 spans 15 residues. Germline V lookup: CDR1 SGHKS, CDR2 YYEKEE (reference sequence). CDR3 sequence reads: CASSWGGTKGGELFF. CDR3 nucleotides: TGTGCCAGCAGCTGGGGGGGCACCAAAGGCGGGGAGCTGTTTTTT.

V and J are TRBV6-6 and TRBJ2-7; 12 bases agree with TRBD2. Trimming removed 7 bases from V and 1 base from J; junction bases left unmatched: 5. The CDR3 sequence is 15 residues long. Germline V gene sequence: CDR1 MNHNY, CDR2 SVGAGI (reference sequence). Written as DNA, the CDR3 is TGTGCCAGCACCTCCGGGACTAGCGGGTCCTACGAGCAGTACTTC. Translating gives CASTSGTSGSYEQYF.

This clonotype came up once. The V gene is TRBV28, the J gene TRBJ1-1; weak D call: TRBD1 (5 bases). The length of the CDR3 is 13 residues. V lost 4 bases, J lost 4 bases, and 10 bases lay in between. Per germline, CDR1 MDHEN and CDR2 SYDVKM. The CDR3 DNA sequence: TGTGCCAGCAGTTCCACAGGAATCACTGAAGCTTTCTTT. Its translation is CASSSTGITEAFF. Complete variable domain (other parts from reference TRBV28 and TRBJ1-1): DVKVTQSSRYLVKRTGEKVFLECVQDMDHENMFWYRQDPGLGLRLIYFSYDVKMKEKGDIPEGYSVSREKKERFSLILESASTNQTSMYLCASSSTGITEAFFGQGTRLTVV.

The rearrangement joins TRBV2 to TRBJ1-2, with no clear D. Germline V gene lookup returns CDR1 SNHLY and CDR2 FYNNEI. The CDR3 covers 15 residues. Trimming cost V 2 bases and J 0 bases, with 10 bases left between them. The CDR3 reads CASSELREANYGYTF. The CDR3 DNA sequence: TGTGCCAGCAGTGAATTGAGGGAAGCTAACTATGGCTACACCTTC.

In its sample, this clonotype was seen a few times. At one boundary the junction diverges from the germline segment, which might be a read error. The CDR3 region has the DNA TGTGCCAGCAGCGAAGCCGGAGCGGGAGCCAGCGAGCAGTACTTC. Its protein is CASSEAGAGASEQYF. The V and J genes are TRBV2 and TRBJ2-7; 8 bases agree with TRBD2. This CDR3 has 15 residues. CDR1 and CDR2 from the germline V gene are SNHLY and FYNNEI. The full variable domain, rest sourced from reference TRBV2 and TRBJ2-7, is EPEVTQTPSHQVTQMGQEVILRCVPISNHLYFYWYRQILGQKVEFLVSFYNNEISEKSEIFDDQFSVERPDGSNFTLKIRSTKLEDSAMYFCASSEAGAGASEQYFGPGTRLTVT.

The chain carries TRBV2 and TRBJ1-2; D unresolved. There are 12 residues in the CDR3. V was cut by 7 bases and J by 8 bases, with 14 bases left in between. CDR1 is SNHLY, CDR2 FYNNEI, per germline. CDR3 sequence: CASNVGMGGYTF. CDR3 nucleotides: TGTGCCAGCAACGTTGGGATGGGGGGCTACACCTTC.

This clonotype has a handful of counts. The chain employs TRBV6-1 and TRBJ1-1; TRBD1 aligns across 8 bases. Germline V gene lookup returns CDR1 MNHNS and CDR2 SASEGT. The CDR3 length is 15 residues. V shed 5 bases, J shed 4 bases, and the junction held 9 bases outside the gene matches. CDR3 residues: CASSRRTDRATEAFF. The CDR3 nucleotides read TGTGCCAGCAGTCGTAGGACGGACAGGGCCACTGAAGCTTTCTTT.

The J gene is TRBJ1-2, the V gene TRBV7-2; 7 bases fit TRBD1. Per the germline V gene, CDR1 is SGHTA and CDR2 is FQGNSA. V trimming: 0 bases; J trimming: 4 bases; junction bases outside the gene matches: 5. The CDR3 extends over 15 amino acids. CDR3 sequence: CASSLAYWDSYGYTF. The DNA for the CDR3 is TGTGCCAGCAGCTTAGCGTATTGGGACAGCTATGGCTACACCTTC.

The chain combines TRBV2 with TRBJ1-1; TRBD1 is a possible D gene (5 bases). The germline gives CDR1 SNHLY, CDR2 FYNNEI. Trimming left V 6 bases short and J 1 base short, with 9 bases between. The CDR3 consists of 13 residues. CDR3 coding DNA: TGTGCCAGCAGCTGGGACGGGAACACTGAAGCTTTCTTT. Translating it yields CASSWDGNTEAFF.

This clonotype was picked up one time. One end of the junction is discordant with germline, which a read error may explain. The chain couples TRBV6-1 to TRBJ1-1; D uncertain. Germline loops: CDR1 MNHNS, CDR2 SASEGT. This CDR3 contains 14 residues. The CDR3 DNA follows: TGTGCCAGCAGCGAAGCGGGCCAGAACACTGAAGCTTTCTTT. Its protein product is CASSEAGQNTEAFF.

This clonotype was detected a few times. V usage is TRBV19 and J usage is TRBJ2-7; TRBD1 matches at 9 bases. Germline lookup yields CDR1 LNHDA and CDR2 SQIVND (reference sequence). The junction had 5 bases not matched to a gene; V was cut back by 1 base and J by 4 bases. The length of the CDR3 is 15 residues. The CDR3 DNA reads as TGTGCCAGTAGTATAGCGACAGGGGGTCCATACGAGCAGTACTTC. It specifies CASSIATGGPYEQYF.

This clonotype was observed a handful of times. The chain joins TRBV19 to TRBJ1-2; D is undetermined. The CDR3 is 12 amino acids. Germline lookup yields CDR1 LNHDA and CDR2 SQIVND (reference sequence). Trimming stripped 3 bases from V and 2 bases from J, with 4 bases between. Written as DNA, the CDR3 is TGTGCCAGTAGTATCTCCAACTATGGCTACACCTTC. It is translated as CASSISNYGYTF. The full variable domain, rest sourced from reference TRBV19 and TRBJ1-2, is DGGITQSPKYLFRKEGQNVTLSCEQNLNHDAMYWYRQDPGQGLRLIYYSQIVNDFQKGDIAEGYSVSREKKESFPLTVTSAQKNPTAFYLCASSISNYGYTFGSGTRLTVV.